These 2 T cell receptor beta chains originate from one sample sequenced in a study of blood T cell repertoires in COVID-19. Method: immunoSEQ multiplex PCR; TCRdb's copy keeps in-frame clones and lacks some. In the table there are under 350,000 clones, around 84% of which are singletons. Input material: peripheral blood. All receptors derive from a man in his 70s with acute or convalescent COVID-19.

This rearrangement joins TRBV27 to TRBJ1-6, with a tentative D call TRBD1 (6 bases). The CDR3 length is 16 residues. The V end was cut by 1 base, the J end by 7 bases, with 14 bases between. Germline V gene data show CDR1 as MNHEY and CDR2 as SMNVEV (reference sequence). The CDR3 DNA sequence: TGTGCCAGCAGTTTATTTTCTGATCAGGGGAATTCACCCCTCCACTTT. Translated, it gives CASSLFSDQGNSPLHF.

A few counts support this clone. The rearrangement links TRBV3-1 (or the pseudogene TRBV3-2) to TRBJ2-1, with 11 bases identical to TRBD2. The CDR3 spans 14 residues. The V and J ends lost 4 bases and 4 bases, in that order; junction bases with no gene match: 0. Germline V lookup: CDR1 LGHDT, CDR2 YNNKEL (reference sequence). CDR3 DNA: TGTGCCAGCAGCCGACTAGCGGGATACAATGAGCAGTTCTTC. This gives the protein CASSRLAGYNEQFF.